This T cell receptor beta chain was retrieved from a study of vaccination and CD4 T cells after COVID-19. Study-wide context: In culture, cells were exposed to overlapping spike peptides from SARS-CoV-2, HCoV-NL63, HCoV-OC43 and HCoV-229E. Whole-study results and caveats: Spike mono-reactivity was found in 304 of 307 vaccine-specific clones from convalescent patients. The median proportion of reactive clones detected only post-vaccination in convalescent patients was about 87%.

In its sample, this clonotype was seen once. Antigen specificity is unknown. The Oncomine TCR Beta short-read assay sequenced DNA from cultured CD4+ T cells. Each CDR3 protein gets one entry after TCRdb re-called the PCR reads with MiXCR. The table has about 15,000 distinct CDR3 sequences, roughly 25% seen once. The CDR3 has 13 amino acids. Germline V gene lookup returns CDR1 ENHRY and CDR2 SYGVKD. V lost 3 bases, J lost 6 bases, and 12 bases lay in between. Stated treatment: approximately nine-day PBMC culture with coronavirus spike peptide pools or control peptides (ViraFEST assay). Sequenced material: cultured CD4+ T cells from blood. The TCR originated in a human donor with COVID-19. The rearrangement uses TRBV10-3 and TRBJ2-7; D may match TRBD1 or TRBD2 (5 bases each). This CDR3 is CAISDRGTVEQYF. DNA of the CDR3: TGTGCCATCAGTGACCGAGGGACCGTCGAGCAGTACTTC.